The following is a TCR beta chain sequence with its context. Its antigen is unknown. As for treatment: about 20 received Ad26.COV2.S at low or high dose, single or two shots; about five received placebo; per-sample allocation not given. Samples came from day 63 after the first vaccine or placebo injection. Germline-derived CDR1 and CDR2 are SGHAT and FQNNGV. V lost 0 bases and J lost 0, with 15 bases in between. The CDR3 loop spans 18 amino acids. The data belong to a study of Ad26.COV2.S vaccination and SARS-CoV-2 variants. The overall study: Donor joined the COV1001 Ad26.COV2.S trial arm. Notes on the study in general: Compared with placebo recipients, vaccine recipients had higher spike-specific TCR breadth.

TCRdb's copy holds only in-frame clones and misses some; the assay was immunoSEQ multiplex PCR. The data show about 680,000 clones, roughly 90% seen once. The origin of this receptor is a person aged 18-60 years who received the Ad26.COV2.S COVID-19 vaccine or a placebo. V gene TRBV11-2 combines with J gene TRBJ2-1; D might be TRBD1 (5 bases). The specimen comprised peripheral blood, sampled in a trial of Ad26.COV2.S vaccine versus placebo. CDR3 nucleotide sequence: TGTGCCAGCAGCTTAGAGGTATGGGGCGGTACCTCCTACAATGAGCAGTTCTTC. This gives the protein CASSLEVWGGTSYNEQFF.